The 19 T cell receptor beta chains below come from one sample, sequenced in a study of blood T cell repertoires in COVID-19. Measured with immunoSEQ multiplex PCR; TCRdb has only the in-frame clones, and not every one. The sample records under 250,000 clones, about nine tenths being singletons. The sample was peripheral blood. Source of these receptors: a woman aged 25 to 39 with COVID-19, enrolled during active disease.

This chain connects TRBV7-8 to TRBJ1-5, with D possibly matching TRBD1 (5 bases). Germline CDR1 and CDR2: SGHVS and FQNEAQ. The CDR3 contains 15 residues. V was cut by 2 bases and J by 6 bases, with 14 bases left in between. The CDR3 bases are TGTGCCAGCAGCTTAACCCAGGGAGCGGGTCAGCCCCAGCATTTT. Its protein product is CASSLTQGAGQPQHF.

The chain couples TRBV2 to TRBJ1-5, with D unclear. This CDR3 has 15 residues. CDR1 and CDR2 from the germline V gene are SNHLY and FYNNEI. Trimming removed 8 bases from V and 0 bases from J, with 14 bases in between. In DNA, the CDR3 is TGTGCCAGCGGGTGGGAGCTATATAGCAATCAGCCCCAGCATTTT. This encodes CASGWELYSNQPQHF.

The V call is TRBV29-1, the J call TRBJ2-1, with a tentative D call TRBD2 (5 bases). Germline loops: CDR1 SQVTM, CDR2 ANQGSEA. Trimming left V 7 bases short and J 1 base short, with 14 bases between. The CDR3 is 14 amino acids. The CDR3 DNA sequence: TGCAGCGCTCCTCAGCGGCATTCCTACAATGAGCAGTTCTTC. It translates to CSAPQRHSYNEQFF.

The rearrangement joins TRBV9 to TRBJ2-3; no clear D gene. The CDR3 is made up of 14 amino acids. From germline, CDR1 is SGDLS and CDR2 YYNGEE. V gave up 0 bases and J gave up 4 bases, with 9 bases separating them. The CDR3 loop is CASSVVGAPDTQYF. CDR3 nucleotides: TGTGCCAGCAGCGTAGTTGGAGCCCCAGATACGCAGTATTTT.

The CDR3 DNA reads TGCAGCGTTGAAGCGACTAGCGTGGGCACAGATACGCAGTATTTT. It codes for CSVEATSVGTDTQYF. This rearrangement joins TRBV29-1 to TRBJ2-3, with 8 bases that match TRBD2. CDR3 length: 15 residues. After removal of 1 base from V and 1 base from J, the junction contained 4 bases not matched to a gene. Germline CDR1 is SQVTM and CDR2 is ANQGSEA.

This clone was counted only a few times. This chain links TRBV12-3 or TRBV12-4 with TRBJ2-5, with D uncertain. The CDR3 covers 13 residues. V gave up 2 bases and J gave up 5 bases, with 9 bases separating them. The CDR3, as DNA: TGTGCCAGCAGTTTACAGGAATTGGAGACCCAGTACTTC. Translating gives CASSLQELETQYF.

The rearrangement joins TRBV7-8 to TRBJ2-3, with 13 bases aligning to TRBD2. This CDR3 region has 16 residues. CDR1 is SGHVS, CDR2 FQNEAQ, per germline. Losses at the gene ends were 4 bases for V and 5 bases for J; bases not matched to a gene: 6. The CDR3 DNA reads as TGTGCCAGCAGCTGGACGGGACTAGCGGGGAAAGATACGCAGTATTTT. It codes for CASSWTGLAGKDTQYF.

The chain carries TRBV7-2 and TRBJ2-1, with 7 bases matching TRBD2. The J segment lost 3 bases and the V segment lost 1 base, leaving 3 bases of the junction unmatched. The CDR3 is 15 residues long. Looked up from germline, CDR1 is SGHTA and CDR2 is FQGNSA. The CDR3 bases are TGTGCCAGCAGCTTAGGGGGGAGGGACTACAATGAGCAGTTCTTC. Encoded protein: CASSLGGRDYNEQFF.

V usage is TRBV7-2 and J usage is TRBJ1-1; TRBD1 matches 8 bases. After removal of 1 base from V and 1 base from J, the junction contained 2 bases not matched to a gene. Germline CDR1 SGHTA, CDR2 FQGNSA. CDR3 length: 15 residues. This chain's CDR3 is CASSLGGQGNTEAFF. CDR3 in DNA: TGTGCCAGCAGCTTAGGCGGACAGGGGAACACTGAAGCTTTCTTT.

The chain couples TRBV7-9 to TRBJ2-1; 7 bases map to TRBD1. Germline lookup yields CDR1 SEHNR and CDR2 FQNEAQ (reference sequence). This CDR3 comprises 15 residues. V lost 4 bases and J lost 6; bases outside the gene matches: 9. The CDR3 reads CASSYSEQGSNEQFF. CDR3 nucleotide sequence: TGTGCCAGCAGCTATAGCGAACAGGGGAGCAATGAGCAGTTCTTC.

The genes are TRBV28 and TRBJ2-3, with TRBD2 identical over 9 bases. CDR1 is MDHEN, CDR2 SYDVKM, per germline. The CDR3 consists of 17 residues. J gave up 9 bases and V 2 bases, and 15 bases lay outside the gene matches. CDR3 protein: CASSLRWMAGGLGTQYF. CDR3 DNA sequence: TGTGCCAGCAGTTTACGCTGGATGGCGGGGGGGCTGGGGACGCAGTATTTT.

The rearrangement links TRBV4-3 to TRBJ1-1; D is undetermined. This CDR3 is built from 15 residues. Germline CDR1 reads LGHNA; CDR2 reads YSLEER. V lost 1 base and J lost 0, with 9 bases in between. This chain's CDR3 is CASSQGRPVNTEAFF. In DNA form, the CDR3 reads TGCGCCAGCAGCCAAGGGCGGCCAGTGAACACTGAAGCTTTCTTT.

The genes are TRBV7-2 and TRBJ1-1; the D gene is possibly TRBD1 (6 bases). This CDR3 contains 13 residues. The germline V gene encodes CDR1 SGHTA and CDR2 FQGNSA. Deletions cut 7 bases from V and 2 bases from J, with 11 bases between. The CDR3 nucleotides read TGTGCCAGCAATAGGGGGAGAAACACTGAAGCTTTCTTT. It codes for CASNRGRNTEAFF. Full variable domain (outside the CDR3, taken from reference TRBV7-2 and TRBJ1-1): GAGVSQSPSNKVTEKGKDVELRCDPISGHTALYWYRQSLGQGLEFLIYFQGNSAPDKSGLPSDRFSAERTGGSVSTLTIQRTQQEDSAVYLCASNRGRNTEAFFGQGTRLTVV.

This chain joins TRBV2 and TRBJ2-5, with D uncertain. V lost 11 bases, J lost 5 bases, and 12 bases lay in between. The CDR3 has 11 amino acids. Germline CDR1 is SNHLY and CDR2 is FYNNEI. The CDR3 sequence is CAAGPRETQYF. The CDR3, as DNA: TGTGCCGCCGGCCCGAGGGAGACCCAGTACTTC.

V usage is TRBV10-3 and J usage is TRBJ2-1; D might be TRBD2 (6 bases). V was cut by 6 bases and J by 9 bases, with 24 bases left in between. This CDR3 has 16 residues. Germline CDR1 and CDR2: ENHRY and SYGVKD. The CDR3 is CAIRHSGSRGTGEQFF. The CDR3, as DNA: TGTGCCATCAGACATTCCGGGAGCCGAGGGACGGGTGAGCAGTTCTTC.

In its sample, this clone was seen a few times. This rearrangement joins TRBV3-1 (or the pseudogene TRBV3-2) to TRBJ1-1; D is undetermined. Trimming removed 5 bases from V and 1 base from J, with 11 bases in between. The germline CDR1 and CDR2 sequences are LGHDT and YNNKEL (reference sequence). The CDR3 is 14 amino acids. The CDR3 DNA is TGTGCCAGCAGCTCCTCCCCAGAGAACACTGAAGCTTTCTTT. Protein sequence: CASSSSPENTEAFF.

The rearrangement uses TRBV7-9 and TRBJ2-1; TRBD1 aligns across 7 bases. The CDR3 spans 18 residues. V trimming: 3 bases; J trimming: 7 bases; junction bases outside the gene matches: 18. In germline, CDR1 is SEHNR, CDR2 FQNEAQ (reference sequence). In DNA form, the CDR3 reads TGTGCCAGCAGCTTCGTGGGACAGCCGGCTCCACTTACGAATGAGCAGTTCTTC. Amino acids: CASSFVGQPAPLTNEQFF.

This clone was picked up one time. The chain employs TRBV15 and TRBJ1-4; perhaps TRBD1 as D (5 bases). V dropped 3 bases and J dropped 7 bases, with 15 bases sitting between them. Per the germline V gene, CDR1 is LNHNV and CDR2 is YYDKDF (reference sequence). This CDR3 contains 15 residues. The CDR3 DNA is TGTGCCACCAGCAGGAAAGCAGGGTTGGGTGAAAAACTGTTTTTT. Protein product: CATSRKAGLGEKLFF.

This rearrangement joins TRBV19 to TRBJ2-2; the D gene is possibly TRBD2 (6 bases). The CDR3 spans 15 residues. From germline, CDR1 is LNHDA and CDR2 SQIVND (reference sequence). Trimming shortened V by 5 bases and J by 0 bases, and 10 bases separated the two germline ends. The CDR3 DNA follows: TGTGCCAGTAGTCCCGGGAGTTCGAACACCGGGGAGCTGTTTTTT. Protein sequence: CASSPGSSNTGELFF.